The rows below give T cell receptor beta chains drawn from one sample of a study of tumor-infiltrating lymphocytes in localized non-small cell lung cancer. The table came from immunoSEQ multiplex PCR; TCRdb's copy has only in-frame clones and leaves some out. Altogether roughly 13,000 clones are present, approximately 68% being singletons, with the ten largest covering more than 20%. Sequenced material: uninvolved lung tissue not adjacent to the tumor. These receptors originate from a human donor with non-small cell lung cancer. Each CDR3 is given with its conserved first and last residue. The D gene is left open where the match is weak. Clone size is given for some rows only: seen once, a few or many times, or a class if the clone is expanded.

d_call clone_size j_call v_call cdr3_nt cdr3_aa
- - TRBJ1-5 TRBV4-2 TGTGCCAGCAGCCAAGATGGCGGGTATAGCAATCAGCCCCAGCATTTT CASSQDGGYSNQPQHF
TRBD1 - TRBJ2-3 TRBV9 TGTGCCAGCAGCCCCTGGACAGGGCTTCTGGGCACAGATACGCAGTATTTT CASSPWTGLLGTDTQYF
TRBD1 few TRBJ1-2 TRBV29-1 TGCAGCGTTGAAGACGACAGGGTGGCTGGCTACACCTTC CSVEDDRVAGYTF
- few TRBJ2-5 TRBV6-6 TGTGCCAGCAGTACGGGCCAGGAGATAGAGACCCAGTACTTC CASSTGQEIETQYF
TRBD1 - TRBJ2-7 TRBV7-2 TGTGCCAGCGTAGGGACAGGAACCTACGAGCAGTACTTC CASVGTGTYEQYF
TRBD1 - TRBJ2-3 TRBV19 TGTGCCAGTAGTACAGGGGGCCCTAGCACAGATACGCAGTATTTT CASSTGGPSTDTQYF
- - TRBJ2-2 TRBV4-2 TGTGCCAGCAGCCATGGAGGAGGGGGGAACACCGGGGAGCTGTTTTTT CASSHGGGGNTGELFF
- - TRBJ2-2 TRBV6-5 TGTGCCAGCAGTTACGGTCTTTCCGGGGCCGGGGAGCTGTTTTTT CASSYGLSGAGELFF
TRBD1 - TRBJ1-1 TRBV14 TGTGCCAGCAGAAAAGGACAGGGGATGAACACTGAAGCTTTCTTT CASRKGQGMNTEAFF
- - TRBJ2-1 TRBV5-1 TGCGCCAGCACGTTGACAGACAATGAGCAGTTCTTC CASTLTDNEQFF
- - TRBJ2-7 TRBV30 TGTGCCTGGAAGGGGTCTTACGAGCAGTACTTC CAWKGSYEQYF
TRBD2 - TRBJ2-5 TRBV29-1 TGCAGCGGCGGGACTAGCGGGAGGTCGGAGACCCAGTACTTC CSGGTSGRSETQYF
- - TRBJ1-1 TRBV7-6 TGTGCCAGCAGCGCGAATTGGAACACTGAAGCTTTCTTT CASSANWNTEAFF
- - TRBJ2-3 TRBV30 TGTGCCTCGACCCAGGGATTGGGGACAGATACGCAGTATTTT CASTQGLGTDTQYF
- - TRBJ2-7 TRBV11-2 TGTGCCAGCAGCTTGGCCGAACAGGAGTACGAGCAGTACTTC CASSLAEQEYEQYF
TRBD2 - TRBJ2-1 TRBV13 TGTGCCAGCCAGCTAGCGGGAGGGCCTCGGGACAATGAGCAGTTCTTC CASQLAGGPRDNEQFF
TRBD1 - TRBJ1-1 TRBV9 TGTGCCAGCAACTCGGCAGGGGGTAACGGTTTGACTGAAGCTTTCTTT CASNSAGGNGLTEAFF
- - TRBJ1-2 TRBV20-1 TGCAGTGCTAGAGTTAGGGCTGGCTACACCTTC CSARVRAGYTF
- few TRBJ2-2 TRBV4-1 TGCGCCAGCAGCCAAGGACAACAGTCCACCGGGGAGCTGTTTTTT CASSQGQQSTGELFF
- - TRBJ1-2 TRBV19 TGTGCCAGTAGTGCAGACTCCTGGGACGGCTTAGCTAACTATGGCTACACCTTC CASSADSWDGLANYGYTF
- few TRBJ1-1 TRBV7-8 TGTGCCAGCAGCTGGGGGGAGATTACTGAAGCTTTCTTT CASSWGEITEAFF
- once TRBJ2-3 TRBV28 TGTGCCAGCAGTTCCTACACCGAGGGAAGCACAGATACGCAGTATTTT CASSSYTEGSTDTQYF
- - TRBJ2-7 TRBV2 TGTGCCAGTAAGGCGGACTCCTACGAGCAGTACTTC CASKADSYEQYF
TRBD1 few TRBJ2-7 TRBV5-4 TGTGCCAGCAGCTCCCAGGACAGGGCTTTTCCCGAGCAGTACTTC CASSSQDRAFPEQYF
- - TRBJ2-7 TRBV19 TGTGCCAGTAGTACTAGCACGGGGAACTACGAGCAGTACTTC CASSTSTGNYEQYF
- - TRBJ2-1 TRBV29-1 TGCAGCGCCAGGGACCGTTCCCTCGATGAGCAGTTCTTC CSARDRSLDEQFF
- - TRBJ1-2 TRBV19 TGTGCCAGTAGTATAGACGCTAAACCACGCTATGGCTACACCTTC CASSIDAKPRYGYTF
- - TRBJ1-2 TRBV19 TGTGCCAGTAGTCCCGGGACGGTGTATGGCTACACCTTC CASSPGTVYGYTF
- - TRBJ1-2 TRBV6-5 TGTGCCAGCAGTTACTCGACGGGGGGTGGCTACACCTTC CASSYSTGGGYTF
- - TRBJ2-7 TRBV30 TGTGCCTGGAGTGTAGGGCTCCTTGAAGTCGAGCAGTACTTC CAWSVGLLEVEQYF
TRBD2 - TRBJ2-5 TRBV10-1 TGCGCCAGCAGTGAAGCATCGGGGGGTCAGGAGACCCAGTACTTC CASSEASGGQETQYF
- - TRBJ2-5 TRBV6-1 TGTGCCAGCGGGGGGTGGGGAATGGAGACCCAGTACTTC CASGGWGMETQYF
TRBD2 - TRBJ2-5 TRBV7-7 TGTGCCAGCAGGCCATCTAGCGGGAGAGGAGAGACCCAGTACTTC CASRPSSGRGETQYF
- - TRBJ1-1 TRBV7-3 TGTGCCAGCAGCTTAAGGGGGACGGCAGACTTGAACACTGAAGCTTTCTTT CASSLRGTADLNTEAFF
- few TRBJ1-5 TRBV13 TGTGCCAGCAGCTCTCGCGGGACGGATAGCAATCAGCCCCAGCATTTT CASSSRGTDSNQPQHF
- - TRBJ2-3 TRBV11-3 TGTGCCAGCAGCTTAGGAACTCTCACAGATACGCAGTATTTT CASSLGTLTDTQYF
- - TRBJ1-1 TRBV19 TGTGCCAGTAGTATGACTGCTATGAACACTGAAGCTTTCTTT CASSMTAMNTEAFF
- once TRBJ1-6 TRBV30 TGTGCCTGGAGCGGAGGGAGGCCACTCCACTTT CAWSGGRPLHF
- - TRBJ2-1 TRBV6-6 TGTGCCAGCAGTTACGAGGGTAGCGTGGATGAGCAGTTCTTC CASSYEGSVDEQFF
TRBD2 few TRBJ2-3 TRBV28 TGTGCCAGCAGGCTACTAGCGGGAGAAACAGATACGCAGTATTTT CASRLLAGETDTQYF
- - TRBJ2-7 TRBV11-2 TGTGCCAGCAGCTTAGCAGGGTCGACCTACGAGCAGTACTTC CASSLAGSTYEQYF
- - TRBJ1-4 TRBV2 TGTGCCAGCAGTGGTGGACAGCCAACTAATGAAAAACTGTTTTTT CASSGGQPTNEKLFF
- - TRBJ2-7 TRBV5-6 TGTGCCAGCAGCTTGGCCGTCCAGGGTGAGTTCCACGAGCAGTACTTC CASSLAVQGEFHEQYF
- - TRBJ2-7 TRBV10-2 TGCGCCAGCAGGGCGGGCAGGGGCTCCTACGAGCAGTACTTC CASRAGRGSYEQYF
- few TRBJ2-1 TRBV30 TGTGCCTGGAGAGCCGACAGCGCTGAGCAGTTCTTC CAWRADSAEQFF
TRBD2 few TRBJ2-7 TRBV6-1 TGTGCCACATCACCACCAGCGGGGGGGGACTACGAGCAGTACTTC CATSPPAGGDYEQYF